The rows below give T cell receptor beta chains drawn from one sample of a study of OX40 agonist ivuxolimab in advanced cancers. Produced via immunoSEQ multiplex PCR; TCRdb's table is partial and in-frame only. In the table there are 55,000 to 70,000 clones, around 78% of which are singletons. The material was CD4+ or CD8+ T cells sorted from blood, obtained in a trial of the OX40 agonist ivuxolimab. These receptors originate from an adult with an advanced solid tumor such as melanoma, head and neck, liver or kidney cancer. Each CDR3 is given with its conserved first and last residue. Fields, in order: V gene, clone size, D gene, J gene, CDR3 DNA, CDR3 protein. D genes are given only for firm matches. The size entry is marked missing in some rows and otherwise reads once, few, many or a size class.

TRBV9,NA,NA,TRBJ2-5,TGTGCCAGCAGCGTAGGCAAACGGGCGGTACAAGAGACCCAGTACTTC,CASSVGKRAVQETQYF
TRBV19,NA,NA,TRBJ2-2,TGTGCCAGTAGTATTTCGGAGAACACCGGGGAGCTGTTTTTT,CASSISENTGELFF
TRBV28,NA,TRBD1,TRBJ1-2,TGTGCCAGCAGGACAGGGGGCGCCAACTATGGCTACACCTTC,CASRTGGANYGYTF
TRBV28,NA,NA,TRBJ2-7,TGTGCCAGCACCTCCAGTTTGAGCTACGAGCAGTACTTC,CASTSSLSYEQYF
TRBV7-8,NA,NA,TRBJ1-5,TGTGCCAGCAGCTCGACCGGGACAAGAAATCAGCCCCAGCATTTT,CASSSTGTRNQPQHF
TRBV9,NA,TRBD1,TRBJ1-2,TGTGCCAGCAGGAAGACAGGGGCGGGGTATGGCTACACCTTC,CASRKTGAGYGYTF
TRBV10-1,NA,NA,TRBJ1-2,TGCGCCTGCAGATTTGGCACTTCTTTAGGTGGCTACACCTTC,CACRFGTSLGGYTF
TRBV7-9,NA,NA,TRBJ2-5,TGTGCCAGCAGCTTATCATCGATAGAGACCCAGTACTTC,CASSLSSIETQYF
TRBV6-5,NA,NA,TRBJ1-2,TGTGCCAGCAGTTACGAGCCAACTGTGGGGTATGGCTACACCTTC,CASSYEPTVGYGYTF
TRBV7-3,NA,TRBD2,TRBJ2-3,TGTGCCAGCAGCGTACTAGCGGGGGGGAACACAGATACGCAGTATTTT,CASSVLAGGNTDTQYF
TRBV7-2,few,TRBD1,TRBJ1-3,TGTGCCAGCAGCTTACAGGGGGCTGGAAACACCATATATTTT,CASSLQGAGNTIYF
TRBV14,few,NA,TRBJ1-1,TGTGCCAGCAGCCAGGTTTCGACTGAAGCTTTCTTT,CASSQVSTEAFF
TRBV5-1,NA,NA,TRBJ1-1,TGCGCCAGCAGCTTGACGGCCCCGACGTTCGGCACTGAAGCTTTCTTT,CASSLTAPTFGTEAFF
TRBV6-5,once,TRBD2,TRBJ2-3,TGTGCCAGCTCGTCCCCCGGGAGGTCGGGTACGCAGTATTTT,CASSSPGRSGTQYF
TRBV6-5,NA,NA,TRBJ2-3,TGTGCCAGCAGTGTGACAGTAAGCACAGATACGCAGTATTTT,CASSVTVSTDTQYF
TRBV6-1,few,NA,TRBJ1-5,TGTGCCAGCAGTGAGTGGGAAATAGGCAATCAGCCCCAGCATTTT,CASSEWEIGNQPQHF
TRBV19,NA,NA,TRBJ1-2,TGTGCCAGTAGTATGGCCCTTTATACTCGCTACACCTTC,CASSMALYTRYTF
TRBV6-5,NA,NA,TRBJ2-1,TGTGCCAGCAGTTTCTCGGGGTCCTACAATGAGCAGTTCTTC,CASSFSGSYNEQFF
TRBV7-9,NA,TRBD1,TRBJ2-4,TGTGCCAGCAGCTTGGGACAGGGGACGGGGAACATTCAGTACTTC,CASSLGQGTGNIQYF
TRBV5-1,NA,NA,TRBJ2-3,TGCGCCAGCAGCTTGGCCGGGGCGGCCCAACGCACAGATACGCAGTATTTT,CASSLAGAAQRTDTQYF
TRBV7-9,NA,TRBD1,TRBJ1-5,TGTGCCAGCAGCTTCGAGGGGGCCGGGCAGCCCCAGCATTTT,CASSFEGAGQPQHF
TRBV9,once,NA,TRBJ2-7,TGTGCCAGCAGCGGCGGTCCCGGGACGGCCTACGAGCAGTACTTC,CASSGGPGTAYEQYF
TRBV20-1,NA,NA,TRBJ2-7,TGCAGTGCTACGGGCGCCTACGAGCAGTACTTC,CSATGAYEQYF
TRBV4-2,NA,NA,TRBJ2-2,TGTGCCAGCAGCCAAGGATGGGAATCGAACACCGGGGAGCTGTTTTTT,CASSQGWESNTGELFF
TRBV28,few,NA,TRBJ1-3,TGTGCCAGCAGTATCAAGGGCTCAAGCACCATATATTTT,CASSIKGSSTIYF
TRBV7-3,NA,TRBD1,TRBJ2-1,TGTGCCAGCAGCCCTATGCCGGACAGGGGCAATGAGCAGTTCTTC,CASSPMPDRGNEQFF
TRBV7-9,NA,NA,TRBJ1-1,TGTGCCAGCAGCTTAGACCATAACACTGAAGCTTTCTTT,CASSLDHNTEAFF
TRBV11-2,NA,TRBD1,TRBJ1-6,TGTGCCAGCAGCTTAAGGCACGACAGGGGCAATTCACCCCTCCACTTT,CASSLRHDRGNSPLHF
TRBV19,NA,NA,TRBJ2-2,TGTGCCAGTGGACTGACCGTCACCGGGGAGCTGTTTTTT,CASGLTVTGELFF
TRBV5-4,NA,NA,TRBJ2-7,TGTGCCAGCAGCTCCCCTGGAGGGGCTCTCTACGAGCAGTACTTC,CASSSPGGALYEQYF
TRBV19,NA,NA,TRBJ2-7,TGTGCCAGTAGGAGAACAGGACCTTCCAAAGACGAGCAGTACTTC,CASRRTGPSKDEQYF
TRBV4-1,NA,NA,TRBJ2-1,TGCGCCAGCAGCCAAGATCCGGTACGAAACAATGAGCAGTTCTTC,CASSQDPVRNNEQFF
TRBV6-1,once,NA,TRBJ2-7,TGTGCCAGCAGTGGGGGGACATCCTCCTACGAGCAGTACTTC,CASSGGTSSYEQYF
TRBV5-1,NA,NA,TRBJ2-6,TGCGCCAGCAGCTTGCAAATGGGGGGATCCTCTGGGGCCAACGTCCTGACTTTC,CASSLQMGGSSGANVLTF
TRBV6-5,NA,TRBD1,TRBJ2-7,TGTGCCAGCAGTTACTCGAAAACAGGGGGATACGAGCAGTACTTC,CASSYSKTGGYEQYF
TRBV30,NA,NA,TRBJ2-2,TGTGCCCTGCCTATTGGGGGGAACACCGGGGAGCTGTTTTTT,CALPIGGNTGELFF
TRBV28,NA,TRBD1,TRBJ2-4,TGTGCCAGCAGTTCGCTACAGGGGGCGTCCATCAAAACTGGCATTCAGTACTTC,CASSSLQGASIKTGIQYF
TRBV7-8,NA,NA,TRBJ1-3,TGTGCCAGCAGCTCGACTGGGGGCGGACTGAGGGGAAACACCATATATTTT,CASSSTGGGLRGNTIYF
TRBV28,NA,NA,TRBJ1-2,TGTGCCAGCAGTTTCTCCCCCGGGACCCTTCATGGCTACACCTTC,CASSFSPGTLHGYTF
TRBV2,once,NA,TRBJ1-2,TGTGCCAGCAAAGTTGCGATGGACCTTTGGGGCTACACCTTC,CASKVAMDLWGYTF
TRBV5-4,NA,TRBD1,TRBJ1-2,TGTGCCAGCAGCACAGACAGGGATCTTCTTTACACCTTC,CASSTDRDLLYTF
TRBV5-1,NA,NA,TRBJ1-1,TGCGCCAGCAGCGTTAACTCAGGGTTCACGGACGGAGCTTTCTTT,CASSVNSGFTDGAFF